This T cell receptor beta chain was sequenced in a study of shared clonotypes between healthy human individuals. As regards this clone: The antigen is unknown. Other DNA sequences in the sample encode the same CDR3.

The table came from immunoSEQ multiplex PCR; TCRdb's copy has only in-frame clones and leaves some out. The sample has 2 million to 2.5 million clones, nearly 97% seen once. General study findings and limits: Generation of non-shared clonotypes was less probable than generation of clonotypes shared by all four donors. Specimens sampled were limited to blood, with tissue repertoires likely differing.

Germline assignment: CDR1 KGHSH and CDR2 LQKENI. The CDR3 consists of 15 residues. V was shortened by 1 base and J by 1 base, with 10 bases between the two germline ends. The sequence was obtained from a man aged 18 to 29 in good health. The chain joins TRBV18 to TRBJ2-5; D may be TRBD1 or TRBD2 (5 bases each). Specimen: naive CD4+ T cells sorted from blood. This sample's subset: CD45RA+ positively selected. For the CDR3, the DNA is TGTGCCAGCTCACCACTCTCAGGGAGCCAAGAGACCCAGTACTTC. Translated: CASSPLSGSQETQYF.